These 3 T cell receptor beta chains were all obtained from the same sample, sequenced in a study of OX40 agonist ivuxolimab in advanced cancers. Using immunoSEQ multiplex PCR, the repertoire was profiled, and TCRdb retains in-frame clones only, with some absent. The table includes tens of thousands of clones, around 83% detected once. Sequencing used CD4+ or CD8+ T cells sorted from blood, obtained in a trial of the OX40 agonist ivuxolimab. These receptors were collected from an adult with an advanced solid tumor such as melanoma, head and neck, liver or kidney cancer.

The V and J genes are TRBV5-4 and TRBJ2-3; TRBD1 is a possible D gene (5 bases). Looked up from germline, CDR1 is SGHNT and CDR2 is YYREEE (reference sequence). CDR3 length equals 14 residues. The germline V and J ends were trimmed by 0 bases and 5 bases, with 10 bases remaining between them. CDR3 nucleotides: TGTGCCAGCAGCTTGGGGCAGGGTATAGATACGCAGTATTTT. Encoded protein: CASSLGQGIDTQYF.

This chain joins TRBV7-7 and TRBJ2-7; 8 nucleotides match TRBD1. The V gene end was trimmed by 5 bases and the J gene end by 5 bases; junction bases not matched to a gene: 5. Per germline, CDR1 SSHAT and CDR2 FNYEAQ (reference sequence). The CDR3 is made up of 13 amino acids. Here the CDR3 reads CASSTDRANEQYF. In DNA form, the CDR3 reads TGTGCCAGCAGCACGGACAGGGCCAACGAGCAGTACTTC.

This clone showed up just a few times. V gene TRBV30 combines with J gene TRBJ2-5, with 7 positions matching TRBD1. V gave up 7 bases and J gave up 4 bases; unmatched junction bases: 12. From germline, CDR1 is GTSNPN and CDR2 SVGIG (reference sequence). This CDR3 contains 14 residues. The CDR3 DNA sequence: TGTGCCTCAACCAGAGGGGGCCGTCGAGAGACCCAGTACTTC. It is translated as CASTRGGRRETQYF.